The 4 T cell receptor beta chains given below trace back to one sample, sequenced in a study of T cell changes during pregnancy in multiple sclerosis. Repertoires were generated with immunoSEQ multiplex PCR, while TCRdb's copy carries only in-frame clones and drops some. The sample contains 35,000 to 45,000 clones, 80% to 90% of which appear only once. Material: CD4+ T cells from peripheral blood mononuclear cells, obtained before pregnancy. Every receptor here comes from a female donor with multiple sclerosis, enrolled in a pregnancy study.

This clone was picked up one time. The gene calls are TRBV5-1 and TRBJ2-1, with 9 bases fitting TRBD1. Germline V gives CDR1 SGHRS, CDR2 YFSETQ. The CDR3 loop spans 14 amino acids. Trimming removed 0 bases from V and 8 bases from J; junction bases left unmatched: 3. CDR3 in DNA: TGCGCCAGCAGCTTGGGACAGGGGGACGATGAGCAGTTCTTC. This gives the protein CASSLGQGDDEQFF. Supplemented by reference TRBV5-1 and TRBJ2-1, the full variable domain reads KAGVTQTPRYLIKTRGQQVTLSCSPISGHRSVSWYQQTPGQGLQFLFEYFSETQRNKGNFPGRFSGRQFSNSRSEMNVSTLELGDSALYLCASSLGQGDDEQFFGPGTRLTVL.

V is TRBV27 and J is TRBJ1-1; TRBD1 agrees at 8 bases. Trimming at V came to 5 bases and at J to 4 bases, leaving 6 bases not matched to a gene. This CDR3 region has 14 residues. Germline V lookup: CDR1 MNHEY, CDR2 SMNVEV (reference sequence). The CDR3 DNA reads TGTGCCAGCAGTCAAAAGACAGGGGTCACTGAAGCTTTCTTT. Amino acid sequence: CASSQKTGVTEAFF.

In DNA form, the CDR3 reads TGTGCCAGCAGTTACGGGGGGACAGGGGACGGAAACACCATATATTTT. Its translation: CASSYGGTGDGNTIYF. This chain connects TRBV6-5 to TRBJ1-3, with 10 bases fitting TRBD1. The CDR3 runs 16 residues. Trimming took 2 bases from V and 4 from J; bases not matched to a gene: 5. Germline CDR1 MNHEY, CDR2 SVGAGI.

This chain links TRBV2 with TRBJ2-3, with 8 bases that match TRBD2. Losses at the gene ends were 7 bases for V and 4 bases for J; bases not matched to a gene: 7. Germline CDR1 and CDR2: SNHLY and FYNNEI. The CDR3 is 14 amino acids. DNA of the CDR3: TGTGCCAGCATGAACGGGGGGGCCGCAGATACGCAGTATTTT. This gives the protein CASMNGGAADTQYF.